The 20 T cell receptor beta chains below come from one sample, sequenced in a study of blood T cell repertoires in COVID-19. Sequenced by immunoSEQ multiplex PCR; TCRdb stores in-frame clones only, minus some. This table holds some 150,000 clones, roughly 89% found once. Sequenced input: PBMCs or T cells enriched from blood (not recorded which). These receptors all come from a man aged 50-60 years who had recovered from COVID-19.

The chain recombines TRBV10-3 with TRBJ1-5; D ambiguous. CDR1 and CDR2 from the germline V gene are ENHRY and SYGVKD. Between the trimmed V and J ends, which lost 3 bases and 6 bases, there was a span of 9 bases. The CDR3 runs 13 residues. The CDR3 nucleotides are TGTGCCATCAGTGAACACAGCCGTCAGCCCCAGCATTTT. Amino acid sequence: CAISEHSRQPQHF.

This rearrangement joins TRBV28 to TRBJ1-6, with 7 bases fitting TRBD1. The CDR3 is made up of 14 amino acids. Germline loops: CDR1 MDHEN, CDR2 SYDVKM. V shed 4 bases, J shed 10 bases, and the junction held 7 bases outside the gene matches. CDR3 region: CASSSGTRGSPLHF. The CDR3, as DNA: TGTGCCAGCAGTTCAGGGACCAGGGGGTCACCCCTCCACTTT.

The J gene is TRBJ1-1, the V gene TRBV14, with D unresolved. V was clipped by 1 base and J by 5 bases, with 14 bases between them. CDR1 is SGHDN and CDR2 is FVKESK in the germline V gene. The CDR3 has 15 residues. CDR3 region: CASSQVPGRWTEAFF. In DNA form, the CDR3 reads TGTGCCAGCAGCCAAGTCCCGGGTAGGTGGACTGAAGCTTTCTTT.

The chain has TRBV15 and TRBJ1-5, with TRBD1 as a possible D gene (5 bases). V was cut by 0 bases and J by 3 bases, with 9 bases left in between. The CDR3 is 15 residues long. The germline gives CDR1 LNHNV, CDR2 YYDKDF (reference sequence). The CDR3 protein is CATSRDRQLNQPQHF. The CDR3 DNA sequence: TGTGCCACCAGCAGAGATAGACAGCTCAATCAGCCCCAGCATTTT.

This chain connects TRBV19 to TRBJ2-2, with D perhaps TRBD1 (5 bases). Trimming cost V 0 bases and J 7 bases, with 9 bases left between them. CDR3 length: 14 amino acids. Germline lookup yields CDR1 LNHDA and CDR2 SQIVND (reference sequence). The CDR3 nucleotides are TGTGCCAGTAGTATAGACAGGGCTGGCGGGGAGCTGTTTTTT. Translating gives CASSIDRAGGELFF.

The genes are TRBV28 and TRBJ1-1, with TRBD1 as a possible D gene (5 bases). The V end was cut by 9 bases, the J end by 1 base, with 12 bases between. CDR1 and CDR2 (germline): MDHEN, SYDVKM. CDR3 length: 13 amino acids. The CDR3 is CASLGRGNTEAFF. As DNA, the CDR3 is TGTGCCAGTTTGGGGCGCGGGAACACTGAAGCTTTCTTT.

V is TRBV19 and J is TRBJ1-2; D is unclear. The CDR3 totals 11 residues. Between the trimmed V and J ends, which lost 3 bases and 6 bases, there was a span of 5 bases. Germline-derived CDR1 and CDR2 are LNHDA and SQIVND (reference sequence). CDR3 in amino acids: CASSMVDGYTF. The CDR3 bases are TGTGCCAGTAGTATGGTAGATGGCTACACCTTC.

The CDR3 DNA reads TGTGCCAGCAGCGCCGACAGTTCTATTCAGCCCCAGCATTTT. Protein: CASSADSSIQPQHF. The chain carries TRBV2 and TRBJ1-5, with a possible D match to TRBD1 (5 bases). From germline, CDR1 is SNHLY and CDR2 FYNNEI. CDR3 length: 14 amino acids. Between the trimmed V and J ends, which lost 6 bases and 6 bases, there was a span of 15 bases.

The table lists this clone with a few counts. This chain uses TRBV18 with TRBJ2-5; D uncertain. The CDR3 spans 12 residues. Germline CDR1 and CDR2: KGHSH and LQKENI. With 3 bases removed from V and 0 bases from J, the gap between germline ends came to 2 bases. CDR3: CASSPYQETQYF. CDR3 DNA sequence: TGTGCCAGCTCACCCTACCAAGAGACCCAGTACTTC.

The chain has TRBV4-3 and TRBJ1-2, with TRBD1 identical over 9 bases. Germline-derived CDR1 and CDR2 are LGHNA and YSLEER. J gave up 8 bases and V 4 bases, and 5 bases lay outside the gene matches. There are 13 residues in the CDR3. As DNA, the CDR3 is TGCGCCAGCAGCCTACAGGGGGCAGGAGGCTACACCTTC. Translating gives CASSLQGAGGYTF.

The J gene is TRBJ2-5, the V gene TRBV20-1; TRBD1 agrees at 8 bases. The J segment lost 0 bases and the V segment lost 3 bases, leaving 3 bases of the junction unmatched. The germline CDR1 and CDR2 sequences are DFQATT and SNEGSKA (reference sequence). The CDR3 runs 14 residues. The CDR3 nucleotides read TGCAGTGCTAGTACAGGGGGGTACCAAGAGACCCAGTACTTC. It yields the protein CSASTGGYQETQYF.

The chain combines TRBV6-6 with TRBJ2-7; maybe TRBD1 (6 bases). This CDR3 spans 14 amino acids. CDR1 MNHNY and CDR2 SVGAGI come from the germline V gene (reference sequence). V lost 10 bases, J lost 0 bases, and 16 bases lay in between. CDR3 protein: CATGMGTSSYEQYV. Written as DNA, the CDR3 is TGTGCCACCGGCATGGGGACAAGCTCCTACGAGCAGTACGTC.

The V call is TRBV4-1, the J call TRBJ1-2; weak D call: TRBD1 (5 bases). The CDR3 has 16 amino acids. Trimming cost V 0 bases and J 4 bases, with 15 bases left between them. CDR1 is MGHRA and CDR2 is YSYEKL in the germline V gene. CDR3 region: CASSQDLHRTLYGYTF. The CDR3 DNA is TGCGCCAGCAGCCAAGATTTGCACCGGACACTCTATGGCTACACCTTC.

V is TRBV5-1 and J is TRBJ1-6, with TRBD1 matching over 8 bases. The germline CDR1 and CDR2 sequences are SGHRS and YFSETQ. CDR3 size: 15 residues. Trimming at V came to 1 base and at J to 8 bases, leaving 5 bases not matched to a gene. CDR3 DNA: TGCGCCAGCAGCTTGACAGGGGGTAAGGATTCACCCCTCCACTTT. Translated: CASSLTGGKDSPLHF. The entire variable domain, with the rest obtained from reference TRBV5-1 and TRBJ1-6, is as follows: KAGVTQTPRYLIKTRGQQVTLSCSPISGHRSVSWYQQTPGQGLQFLFEYFSETQRNKGNFPGRFSGRQFSNSRSEMNVSTLELGDSALYLCASSLTGGKDSPLHFGNGTRLTVT.

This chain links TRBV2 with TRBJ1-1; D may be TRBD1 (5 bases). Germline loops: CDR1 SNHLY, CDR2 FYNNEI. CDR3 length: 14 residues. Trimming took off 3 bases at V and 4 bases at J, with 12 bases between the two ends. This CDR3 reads CASSEAFGGTEAFF. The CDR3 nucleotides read TGTGCCAGCAGTGAGGCTTTCGGGGGCACTGAAGCTTTCTTT.

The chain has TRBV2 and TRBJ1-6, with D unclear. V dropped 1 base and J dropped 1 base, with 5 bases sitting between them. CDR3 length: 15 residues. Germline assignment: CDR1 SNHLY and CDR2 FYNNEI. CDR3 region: CASSEVESYNSPLHF. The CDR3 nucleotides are TGTGCCAGCAGTGAAGTGGAGTCCTATAATTCACCCCTCCACTTT.

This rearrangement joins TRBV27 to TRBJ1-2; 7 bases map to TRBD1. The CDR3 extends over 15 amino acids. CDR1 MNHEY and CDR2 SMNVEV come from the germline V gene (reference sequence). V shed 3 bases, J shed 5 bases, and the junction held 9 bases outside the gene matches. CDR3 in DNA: TGTGCCAGCAGTTTCGTCTCGACAGGGAAATATGGCTACACCTTC. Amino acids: CASSFVSTGKYGYTF.

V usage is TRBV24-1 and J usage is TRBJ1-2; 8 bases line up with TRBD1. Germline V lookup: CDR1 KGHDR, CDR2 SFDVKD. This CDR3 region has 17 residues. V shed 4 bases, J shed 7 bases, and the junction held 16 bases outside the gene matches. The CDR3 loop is CATSEPPRTGRSVGYTF. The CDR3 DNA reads TGTGCCACCAGTGAGCCACCACGGACAGGGAGGAGTGTTGGCTACACCTTC.

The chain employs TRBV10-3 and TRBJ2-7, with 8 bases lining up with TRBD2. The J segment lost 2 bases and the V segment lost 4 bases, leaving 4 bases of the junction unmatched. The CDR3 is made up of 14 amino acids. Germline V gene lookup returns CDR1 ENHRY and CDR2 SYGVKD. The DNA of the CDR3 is TGTGCCATCAGTGCAGAGCGGGGGACCTACGAGCAGTACTTC. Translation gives CAISAERGTYEQYF.

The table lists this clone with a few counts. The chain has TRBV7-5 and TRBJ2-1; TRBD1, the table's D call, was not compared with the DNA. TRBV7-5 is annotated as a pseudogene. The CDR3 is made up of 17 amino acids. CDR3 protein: CARSFPRRQGPYNEQFF. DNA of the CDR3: TGTGCCAGAAGCTTCCCTCGTAGACAGGGACCCTACAATGAGCAGTTCTTC.